Listed below are T cell receptor beta chains from one sample, sequenced in a study of cytomegalovirus exposure and HLA in healthy donors. TCRdb's table, derived via immunoSEQ multiplex PCR, lists solely in-frame clones and lacks some. The data contain roughly 200,000 clones, around 78% of them singletons. Sequencing was carried out using PBMCs. These receptors all stem from a man between 25 and 39 years old in good health and CMV-seronegative. The CDR3 runs from the conserved cysteine through the conserved F or W. Fields, in order: clone size, J gene, V gene, D gene, CDR3 DNA, CDR3 protein. A D gene is named only where the DNA matches it firmly. Not every row has a clone size; where given, it reads once, few, many or a size class.

clone_size: -; j_call: TRBJ2-3; v_call: TRBV6-4; d_call: -; cdr3_nt: TGTGCCAGCAGTACGACAGGAAGCACAGATACGCAGTATTTT; cdr3_aa: CASSTTGSTDTQYF
clone_size: once; j_call: TRBJ2-1; v_call: TRBV19; d_call: TRBD1; cdr3_nt: TGTGCCAGTGGTAGCCGACAGGGCTCCTACAATGAGCAGTTCTTC; cdr3_aa: CASGSRQGSYNEQFF
clone_size: -; j_call: TRBJ2-7; v_call: TRBV18; d_call: -; cdr3_nt: TGTGCCAGCTCACCCAAACCTGGGGCGTTATCCTACGAGCAGTACTTC; cdr3_aa: CASSPKPGALSYEQYF
clone_size: -; j_call: TRBJ2-6; v_call: TRBV13; d_call: -; cdr3_nt: TGTGCCAGCAGCTTACAGGGAATTGGGGCCAACGTCCTGACTTTC; cdr3_aa: CASSLQGIGANVLTF
clone_size: -; j_call: TRBJ2-2; v_call: TRBV30; d_call: -; cdr3_nt: TGTGCCTGGAGTCGCCCAGCGAGAGGGGAGCTGTTTTTT; cdr3_aa: CAWSRPARGELFF
clone_size: -; j_call: TRBJ2-1; v_call: TRBV5-1; d_call: TRBD2; cdr3_nt: TGCGCCAGCAGCTTGGAAAGCGGGACGGTATCGTACAATGAGCAGTTCTTC; cdr3_aa: CASSLESGTVSYNEQFF
clone_size: -; j_call: TRBJ2-1; v_call: TRBV29-1; d_call: -; cdr3_nt: TGCAGCCCTACTAAGGGGGCTAGCGGGAATGAGCAGTTCTTC; cdr3_aa: CSPTKGASGNEQFF
clone_size: -; j_call: TRBJ2-7; v_call: TRBV29-1; d_call: TRBD2; cdr3_nt: TGCAGCGTTCACTTTACTAGCGGGAGCTACGAGCAGTACTTC; cdr3_aa: CSVHFTSGSYEQYF
clone_size: few; j_call: TRBJ2-1; v_call: TRBV27; d_call: -; cdr3_nt: TGTGCCAGCGCCCGTTCGAGCTCCTACAATGAGCAGTTCTTC; cdr3_aa: CASARSSSYNEQFF
clone_size: -; j_call: TRBJ1-3; v_call: TRBV2; d_call: -; cdr3_nt: TGTGCCAGCAGTGACGATGGACTAAGGGGTGGAAACACCATATATTTT; cdr3_aa: CASSDDGLRGGNTIYF
clone_size: -; j_call: TRBJ2-3; v_call: TRBV23-1; d_call: TRBD1; cdr3_nt: TGCGCCAGCAGTCACTCTACTCCCGGGACAGGGGGCGCAGATACGCAGTATTTT; cdr3_aa: CASSHSTPGTGGADTQYF
clone_size: -; j_call: TRBJ2-1; v_call: TRBV6-4; d_call: -; cdr3_nt: TGTGCCAGCAGTGACTCCGAGGGCGCCGAGCAGTTCTTC; cdr3_aa: CASSDSEGAEQFF
clone_size: -; j_call: TRBJ1-1; v_call: TRBV10-1; d_call: TRBD1; cdr3_nt: TGCGCCAGCAGTATGGACAGGGGCACTGAAGCTTTCTTT; cdr3_aa: CASSMDRGTEAFF
clone_size: -; j_call: TRBJ2-5; v_call: TRBV6-1; d_call: -; cdr3_nt: TGTGCCAGCGAGACCACGGGGTGGGAGACCCAGTACTTC; cdr3_aa: CASETTGWETQYF
clone_size: -; j_call: TRBJ1-5; v_call: TRBV19; d_call: -; cdr3_nt: TGTGCCAGTAGTAAAACAGGTACCAATCAGCCCCAGCATTTT; cdr3_aa: CASSKTGTNQPQHF
clone_size: once; j_call: TRBJ2-7; v_call: TRBV28; d_call: -; cdr3_nt: TGTGCCAGCAGTTTTACATACCGGGACAACTCCTACGAGCAGTACTTC; cdr3_aa: CASSFTYRDNSYEQYF
clone_size: -; j_call: TRBJ2-7; v_call: TRBV6-6; d_call: TRBD2; cdr3_nt: TGTGCCAGCAGTTACGGAGCGGGAGGGGGATCACACGAGCAGTACTTC; cdr3_aa: CASSYGAGGGSHEQYF
clone_size: -; j_call: TRBJ1-5; v_call: TRBV2; d_call: TRBD1; cdr3_nt: TGTGCCAGCAGAGGACAGGCGGGTGGCAATCAGCCCCAGCATTTT; cdr3_aa: CASRGQAGGNQPQHF
clone_size: few; j_call: TRBJ1-1; v_call: TRBV6-5; d_call: TRBD1; cdr3_nt: TGTGCCAGCAATCCCAGGGGGCGAACTGAAGCTTTCTTT; cdr3_aa: CASNPRGRTEAFF
clone_size: few; j_call: TRBJ2-7; v_call: TRBV6-5; d_call: TRBD1; cdr3_nt: TGTGCCAGCAGTTATAGGTGGACAGGGAAACACGAGCAGTACTTC; cdr3_aa: CASSYRWTGKHEQYF
clone_size: few; j_call: TRBJ2-7; v_call: TRBV7-3; d_call: TRBD1; cdr3_nt: TGTGCCAGCTCACAGGGGGCCGGGGAGCAGTACTTC; cdr3_aa: CASSQGAGEQYF
clone_size: once; j_call: TRBJ2-7; v_call: TRBV6-1; d_call: TRBD2; cdr3_nt: TGTGCCAGCAGTGTAACTAGCGGCCTTACCTACGAGCAGTACTTC; cdr3_aa: CASSVTSGLTYEQYF
clone_size: -; j_call: TRBJ1-1; v_call: TRBV28; d_call: -; cdr3_nt: TGTGCCAGCAGTTTGGGGAGGGAATTTAAGGCTTTCTTT; cdr3_aa: CASSLGREFKAFF
clone_size: -; j_call: TRBJ2-5; v_call: TRBV10-1; d_call: TRBD1; cdr3_nt: TGCGCCAGCAGTGAATCGCGGACAGGGAAGACCCAGTACTTC; cdr3_aa: CASSESRTGKTQYF
clone_size: once; j_call: TRBJ2-7; v_call: TRBV14; d_call: -; cdr3_nt: TGTGCCAGCAGCCAAGCGAACAGGGCCCACGAGCAGTACTTC; cdr3_aa: CASSQANRAHEQYF
clone_size: few; j_call: TRBJ1-1; v_call: TRBV7-6; d_call: -; cdr3_nt: TGTGCCAGCAGCCTAAATTCCCGGGATTTGATGAACACTGAAGCTTTCTTT; cdr3_aa: CASSLNSRDLMNTEAFF
clone_size: -; j_call: TRBJ2-7; v_call: TRBV2; d_call: TRBD1; cdr3_nt: TGTGCCAGCAGTGGAACAGGGGGGCGATACGAGCAGTACTTC; cdr3_aa: CASSGTGGRYEQYF
clone_size: -; j_call: TRBJ2-1; v_call: TRBV5-6; d_call: -; cdr3_nt: TGTGCCAGCAGCTTGGGTGCCGGGGTTTCCAATGAGCAGTTCTTC; cdr3_aa: CASSLGAGVSNEQFF
clone_size: -; j_call: TRBJ2-3; v_call: TRBV5-1; d_call: TRBD2; cdr3_nt: TGCGCCAGTACGGATAGCGGGAGAACAGATACGCAGTATTTT; cdr3_aa: CASTDSGRTDTQYF
clone_size: -; j_call: TRBJ2-7; v_call: TRBV5-1; d_call: TRBD1; cdr3_nt: TGCGCCAGCAGCTACGGGACAGGTTTTCGCGAGCAGTACTTC; cdr3_aa: CASSYGTGFREQYF
clone_size: -; j_call: TRBJ1-2; v_call: TRBV30; d_call: TRBD1; cdr3_nt: TGTGCCTGGAGTGGTGGACAGGATAAGGACTACACCTTC; cdr3_aa: CAWSGGQDKDYTF
clone_size: -; j_call: TRBJ2-7; v_call: TRBV7-2; d_call: TRBD2; cdr3_nt: TGTGCCAGCAGCCCTCATAGCGGGAGGGTTGTGGCCTACGAGCAGTACTTC; cdr3_aa: CASSPHSGRVVAYEQYF
clone_size: -; j_call: TRBJ1-3; v_call: TRBV11-2; d_call: -; cdr3_nt: TGTGCCAGCAGCTTAAAACAGCCATATGGAAACACCATATATTTT; cdr3_aa: CASSLKQPYGNTIYF
clone_size: -; j_call: TRBJ1-2; v_call: TRBV20-1; d_call: TRBD1; cdr3_nt: TGCAGTGGAGACAGGGGCAATGGCTACACCTTC; cdr3_aa: CSGDRGNGYTF
clone_size: -; j_call: TRBJ1-2; v_call: TRBV27; d_call: -; cdr3_nt: TGTGCCAGCAGTTTAGCCTCGGTCGGGGGAAATGGCTACACCTTC; cdr3_aa: CASSLASVGGNGYTF
clone_size: once; j_call: TRBJ2-1; v_call: TRBV11-2; d_call: TRBD2; cdr3_nt: TGTGCCAGCAGCCCAGCTAGCGGGAGGCTGGACAATGAGCAGTTCTTC; cdr3_aa: CASSPASGRLDNEQFF
clone_size: -; j_call: TRBJ2-2; v_call: TRBV5-4; d_call: -; cdr3_nt: TGTGCCAGCAGCCCCCCAACGAACACCGGGGAGCTGTTTTTT; cdr3_aa: CASSPPTNTGELFF
clone_size: -; j_call: TRBJ1-5; v_call: TRBV27; d_call: TRBD1; cdr3_nt: TGTGCCAGCAGTCCCCACATCGGGACAGGTAGCAATCAGCCCCAGCATTTT; cdr3_aa: CASSPHIGTGSNQPQHF
clone_size: -; j_call: TRBJ2-2; v_call: TRBV29-1; d_call: TRBD1; cdr3_nt: TGCAGCGTCGGGACAGGGGGGACCGGGGAGCTGTTTTTT; cdr3_aa: CSVGTGGTGELFF
clone_size: -; j_call: TRBJ1-1; v_call: TRBV30; d_call: -; cdr3_nt: TGTGCCTGGAGGCCAACCCCCGCCAGGAACACTGAAGCTTTCTTT; cdr3_aa: CAWRPTPARNTEAFF
clone_size: -; j_call: TRBJ2-7; v_call: TRBV9; d_call: TRBD2; cdr3_nt: TGTGCCAGCAGCCCACGACTAGCGTACGAGCAGTACTTC; cdr3_aa: CASSPRLAYEQYF
clone_size: -; j_call: TRBJ2-7; v_call: TRBV29-1; d_call: TRBD1; cdr3_nt: TGCAGCGTCGGGGACAGCCCCTACGAGCAGTACTTC; cdr3_aa: CSVGDSPYEQYF
clone_size: -; j_call: TRBJ2-1; v_call: TRBV7-2; d_call: TRBD2; cdr3_nt: TGTGCCAGCAGCTTAGCGGGAGGGTGGGATGAGCAGTTCTTC; cdr3_aa: CASSLAGGWDEQFF
clone_size: -; j_call: TRBJ2-3; v_call: TRBV4-1; d_call: TRBD2; cdr3_nt: TGCGCCAGCAGCCAAGGTGTCCAGCGGGAGTTAAAAGATACGCAGTATTTT; cdr3_aa: CASSQGVQRELKDTQYF
clone_size: -; j_call: TRBJ2-2; v_call: TRBV6-1; d_call: TRBD2; cdr3_nt: TGTGCCAGCAGTGAAGACGCGGGAGGGACCGGGGAGCTGTTTTTT; cdr3_aa: CASSEDAGGTGELFF
clone_size: -; j_call: TRBJ2-5; v_call: TRBV4-1; d_call: -; cdr3_nt: TGCGCCAGCACCCCCGGCGCAGCGAAAGAGACCCAGTACTTC; cdr3_aa: CASTPGAAKETQYF
clone_size: -; j_call: TRBJ2-5; v_call: TRBV29-1; d_call: TRBD2; cdr3_nt: TGCAGCGCGTCCCAAGCGGGAGGAGGAGAGACCCAGTACTTC; cdr3_aa: CSASQAGGGETQYF
clone_size: -; j_call: TRBJ1-2; v_call: TRBV28; d_call: -; cdr3_nt: TGTGCCAGCAGGGGGTCACAGGGATATGGCTACACCTTC; cdr3_aa: CASRGSQGYGYTF
clone_size: -; j_call: TRBJ1-5; v_call: TRBV5-6; d_call: TRBD1; cdr3_nt: TGTGCCAGCAGCGTACGGACAGGGCGCAATCAGCCCCAGCATTTT; cdr3_aa: CASSVRTGRNQPQHF
clone_size: -; j_call: TRBJ2-1; v_call: TRBV5-5; d_call: -; cdr3_nt: TGTGCCAGCAGCTTGGGAGGGTCTGGGGAGCAGTTCTTC; cdr3_aa: CASSLGGSGEQFF
clone_size: -; j_call: TRBJ2-1; v_call: TRBV29-1; d_call: TRBD2; cdr3_nt: TGCAGCGACCAAGGAGGCCCCTTTGGAGCGGGAGAGGACAGTGAGCAGTTCTTC; cdr3_aa: CSDQGGPFGAGEDSEQFF
clone_size: few; j_call: TRBJ1-4; v_call: TRBV27; d_call: -; cdr3_nt: TGTGCCAGCGGAAGATCAGGGGACGAAAAACTGTTTTTT; cdr3_aa: CASGRSGDEKLFF
clone_size: -; j_call: TRBJ2-2; v_call: TRBV18; d_call: -; cdr3_nt: TGTGCCAGCTCACCGAGGCAGGGAATTACCGGGGAGCTGTTTTTT; cdr3_aa: CASSPRQGITGELFF
clone_size: -; j_call: TRBJ1-1; v_call: TRBV2; d_call: TRBD1; cdr3_nt: TGTGCCAGCAGGGGGACAGGCGGTGGAACTGAAGCTTTCTTT; cdr3_aa: CASRGTGGGTEAFF
clone_size: -; j_call: TRBJ1-5; v_call: TRBV5-5; d_call: -; cdr3_nt: TGTGCCAGCAGCTCCAATGCGTACAGCAATCAGCCCCAGCATTTT; cdr3_aa: CASSSNAYSNQPQHF
clone_size: few; j_call: TRBJ2-7; v_call: TRBV5-4; d_call: TRBD1; cdr3_nt: TGTGCCAGCAGCTTGAAGGGGGCGGGCTCCTACGAGCAGTACTTC; cdr3_aa: CASSLKGAGSYEQYF
clone_size: -; j_call: TRBJ1-1; v_call: TRBV2; d_call: -; cdr3_nt: TGTGCCAGCAATGGTGCGGACAGACCGAACACTGAAGCTTTCTTT; cdr3_aa: CASNGADRPNTEAFF
clone_size: -; j_call: TRBJ2-3; v_call: TRBV29-1; d_call: TRBD2; cdr3_nt: TGCAGCGTTGATCGGTCTGGGCGGGGGTACACAGATACGCAGTATTTT; cdr3_aa: CSVDRSGRGYTDTQYF
clone_size: -; j_call: TRBJ2-5; v_call: TRBV27; d_call: -; cdr3_nt: TGTGCCAGCAGTCCCAGACAGAGCCAAGAGACCCAGTACTTC; cdr3_aa: CASSPRQSQETQYF
clone_size: -; j_call: TRBJ2-7; v_call: TRBV7-3; d_call: TRBD1; cdr3_nt: TGTGCCAGCAGCTTAAGCGGACAGGGGGGCAACGAGCAGTACTTC; cdr3_aa: CASSLSGQGGNEQYF